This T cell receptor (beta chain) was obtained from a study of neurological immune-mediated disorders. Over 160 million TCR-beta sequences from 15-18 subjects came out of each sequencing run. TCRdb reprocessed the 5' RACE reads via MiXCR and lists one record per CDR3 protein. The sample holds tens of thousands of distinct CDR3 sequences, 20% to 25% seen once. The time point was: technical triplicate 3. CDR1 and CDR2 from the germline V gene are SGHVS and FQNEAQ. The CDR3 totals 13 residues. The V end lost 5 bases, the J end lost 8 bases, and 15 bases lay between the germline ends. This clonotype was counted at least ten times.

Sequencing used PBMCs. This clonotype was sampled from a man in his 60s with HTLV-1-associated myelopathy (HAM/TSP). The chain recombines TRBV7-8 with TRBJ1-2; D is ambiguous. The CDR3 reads CASSPDTMGGYTF. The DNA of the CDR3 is TGTGCCAGCAGCCCTGACACCATGGGGGGCTACACCTTC.